The TCR beta chain described here comes from a study of blood T cell repertoires in COVID-19. Overall study context: Whether acute or convalescent, the COVID-19 samples came from the United States, Italy and Spain. PBMCs, B-cell-depleted T cells, or T cells were the source of the cDNA or gDNA that made up the material.

The count of this clone is one. The germline V gene encodes CDR1 SNHLY and CDR2 FYNNEI. Unmatched junction bases numbered 7, after V lost 4 bases and J lost 2 bases. The CDR3 sequence is 15 residues long. As originally analysed: From reference gene primer amplification, estimates of nucleated cell counts were derived. Sequencing used immunoSEQ multiplex PCR; TCRdb keeps in-frame clones, though not all of them. The V and J calls and the clone size are those of that table, but D and trimming were determined from the DNA. The table includes just over 650,000 clones, around 89% detected once. This chain connects TRBV2 to TRBJ2-7, with 8 bases that match TRBD2. This clonotype was obtained from a woman aged 18-30 years with acute or convalescent COVID-19. Sequenced input: peripheral blood. The CDR3 region is CASSAGGQGPYEQYF. CDR3 bases: TGTGCCAGCAGTGCGGGGGGGCAAGGACCCTACGAGCAGTACTTC.